The T cell receptor beta chain described here comes from a study of blood T cell repertoires in COVID-19. The J segment lost 10 bases and the V segment lost 2 bases, leaving 3 bases of the junction unmatched. In germline, CDR1 is LNHDA, CDR2 SQIVND (reference sequence). The CDR3 covers 13 residues. TCRdb's table, derived via immunoSEQ multiplex PCR, lists solely in-frame clones and lacks some. The data show 250,000 to 400,000 clones, around 89% seen once. This receptor was taken from a woman aged 25 to 45 with COVID-19, enrolled during active disease. The source material was peripheral blood. This rearrangement joins TRBV19 to TRBJ2-1; 9 bases are a match to TRBD1. The chain's CDR3 is CASSITGGGEQFF. In nucleotides, the CDR3 is TGTGCCAGTAGTATAACAGGGGGCGGGGAGCAGTTCTTC.